Below, 6 T cell receptor beta chains from the same sample are listed, as sequenced in a study of CXCR3-negative and CXCR3-positive naive CD8 T cells (dated by TCRdb to the late 2010s). Reads for this sample came from a NextSeq 550. The Human TCR Profiling Kit (MiLaboratory) was used to prepare UMI-labeled 5' RACE TRB cDNA libraries. TCRdb reprocessed the public reads and reports one entry per CDR3 protein sequence, without DNA. The table kept for this sample lists approximately 6,500 distinct CDR3 sequences. Jointly, the top ten make up about 2% of the sample. Sequenced input: naive CXCR3- CD8+ T cells from blood. The cell subset or site label corresponds to: CD45RO-CCR7+CD27+CD95- naive CD8+ T cells lacking CXCR3 (TNR3-). The receptors derive from a human donor in good health. Some clones in this sample may be carry-over from other donors' samples.

This clonotype registers medium-sized by frequency. The J gene is TRBJ1-1, the V gene TRBV11-2. The germline V gene encodes CDR1 SGHAT and CDR2 FQNNGV. The CDR3 has 15 residues. The CDR3 loop is CASSLLDGVNTEAFF. The variable domain in full, completed from reference TRBV11-2 and TRBJ1-1, reads EAGVAQSPRYKIIEKRQSVAFWCNPISGHATLYWYQQILGQGPKLLIQFQNNGVVDDSQLPKDRFSAERLKGVDSTLKIQPAKLEDSAVYLCASSLLDGVNTEAFFGQGTRLTVV.

V is TRBV19 and J is TRBJ1-2; no DNA is available, so the TRBD1 call from TCRdb remains unchecked. The CDR3 loop spans 17 amino acids. Germline CDR1 LNHDA, CDR2 SQIVND (reference sequence). The chain's CDR3 is CASLTPTPGQGLYGYTF.

This clonotype is classed as medium-sized (0.01 to 0.1%) by frequency. The chain is built from TRBV20-1 and TRBJ1-4; TCRdb calls TRBD1, which cannot be checked without DNA. Germline assignment: CDR1 DFQATT and CDR2 SNEGSKA (reference sequence). The length of the CDR3 is 12 residues. The CDR3 here is CSARTGNEKLFF.

The chain uses TRBV7-9 and TRBJ2-5; TCRdb names TRBD1, which stays unverified in the absence of DNA. The V gene's germline CDR1 is SEHNR and CDR2 FQNEAQ (reference sequence). The CDR3 contains 16 residues. CDR3 residues: CASSERQQGEWETQYF.

This clonotype is labeled medium-sized (0.01 to 0.1%) based on frequency. The chain combines TRBV4-3 with TRBJ1-2. CDR1 is LGHNA and CDR2 is YSLEER in the germline V gene. This CDR3 is 14 amino acids long. This chain's CDR3 is CASSQEVSDYGYTF.

This clonotype is classed as medium-sized by frequency. The rearrangement uses TRBV20-1 and TRBJ2-1. Germline lookup yields CDR1 DFQATT and CDR2 SNEGSKA (reference sequence). The CDR3 totals 12 residues. CDR3 region: CSAPDSYNEQFF.